One sample yielded the 32 T cell receptor beta chains listed below, sequenced in a study of blood T cells in healthy people across ages. Alongside a J-beta primer mix, a sample-barcoded 5' primer served in a second PCR lasting about 6 to 12 cycles. A single record per CDR3 protein comes from TCRdb applying MiXCR to the 5' RACE reads. Of 720,000 or so distinct CDR3 sequences in the sample, approximately 40% were seen once. The sample consisted of blood. The source is a man of 80 years or more in good health.

The chain couples TRBV29-1 to TRBJ2-1, with 8 bases matching TRBD1. CDR3 size: 12 residues. V gave up 6 bases and J gave up 6 bases; unmatched junction bases: 4. CDR1 is SQVTM and CDR2 is ANQGSEA in the germline V gene. CDR3 sequence: CSVGTGGNEQFF. The CDR3, as DNA: TGCAGCGTCGGTACAGGGGGCAATGAGCAGTTCTTC.

The DNA for the CDR3 is TGCGCCAGCAGCTGGGACGGGACGGACACTGAAGCTTTCTTT. Translating gives CASSWDGTDTEAFF. This chain links TRBV5-1 with TRBJ1-1, with TRBD1 as a possible D gene (5 bases). V shed 3 bases and J shed 3 bases, with 12 bases lying between them. This CDR3 is built from 14 residues. Per germline, CDR1 SGHRS and CDR2 YFSETQ.

V is TRBV6-2 or TRBV6-3 and J is TRBJ1-5, with 10 nucleotides matching TRBD1. The CDR3 totals 16 residues. The V and J ends lost 6 bases and 6 bases, in that order; junction bases with no gene match: 11. The V gene's germline CDR1 is MNHEY and CDR2 SVGEGT. CDR3 sequence (DNA): TGTGCCAGCAGCCCGGCGCGGACAGGGGGAGGTCAGCCCCAGCATTTT. This sequence encodes CASSPARTGGGQPQHF.

V and J are TRBV24-1 and TRBJ2-7; 10 nucleotides agree with TRBD2. Germline trimming cut 3 bases from V and 3 bases from J; bases unmatched to any gene: 1. Germline loops: CDR1 KGHDR, CDR2 SFDVKD. The CDR3 sequence is 14 residues long. This chain's CDR3 is CATSDSGRVYEQYF. The CDR3 nucleotides read TGTGCCACCAGTGATAGCGGGAGGGTCTACGAGCAGTACTTC.

This clonotype was seen many times. This chain connects TRBV7-2 to TRBJ2-7; 12 bases fit TRBD2. The length of the CDR3 is 14 residues. In germline, CDR1 is SGHTA, CDR2 FQGNSA. Germline trimming cut 4 bases from V and 4 bases from J; bases unmatched to any gene: 2. CDR3 nucleotides: TGTGCCAGCAGCTCGACTAGCGGGAGATACGAGCAGTACTTC. It yields the protein CASSSTSGRYEQYF.

The rearrangement uses TRBV20-1 and TRBJ2-3; D is ambiguous. CDR1 is DFQATT and CDR2 is SNEGSKA in the germline V gene (reference sequence). The CDR3 loop spans 14 amino acids. The V end was cut by 0 bases, the J end by 0 bases, with 7 bases between. Written as DNA, the CDR3 is TGCAGTGCTAGAGATCGAGGTAGCACAGATACGCAGTATTTT. Amino acids: CSARDRGSTDTQYF.

V gene TRBV18 combines with J gene TRBJ1-3; weak D call: TRBD1 (5 bases). The germline gives CDR1 KGHSH, CDR2 LQKENI. The V gene lost 2 bases and the J gene lost 4 bases, with 15 bases spanning the gap. CDR3 length: 16 amino acids. In DNA form, the CDR3 reads TGTGCCAGCTCACCAGAGGGGCGATGGAGAGGAAACACCATATATTTT. This codes for CASSPEGRWRGNTIYF.

The chain joins TRBV7-2 to TRBJ2-1; maybe TRBD2 (6 bases). The closer fit of TRBJ2-7 to the DNA end suggests the J call may be wrong. Germline V gene sequence: CDR1 SGHTA, CDR2 FQGNSA. The CDR3 has 15 residues. The CDR3: CASIRGVSSYNEQYF. The CDR3, as DNA: TGTGCCAGCATTCGCGGGGTTAGCTCCTACAATGAGCAGTACTTC.

The chain couples TRBV5-6 to TRBJ2-5; a weak D match, TRBD1 (5 bases). The J call is in doubt because the DNA end fits TRBJ2-7 better. This CDR3 comprises 15 residues. Germline CDR1 and CDR2: SGHDT and YYEEEE. The CDR3 here is CASSLQLTAPYEQYF. In nucleotides, the CDR3 is TGTGCCAGCAGTTTGCAATTGACAGCTCCCTACGAGCAGTACTTC.

This clonotype was seen a few times. The rearrangement uses TRBV20-1 and TRBJ1-6, with TRBD1 identical over 9 bases. Germline CDR1 and CDR2: DFQATT and SNEGSKA (reference sequence). The V segment lost 2 bases and the J segment 3 bases; nucleotides outside the gene matches: 11. The CDR3 has 18 residues. CDR3 residues: CSARSPTWDRDYNSPLHF. The DNA for the CDR3 is TGCAGTGCTAGATCACCCACCTGGGACAGGGACTATAATTCACCCCTCCACTTT.

The chain joins TRBV20-1 to TRBJ2-4, with D perhaps matching TRBD2 (5 bases). The V gene's germline CDR1 is DFQATT and CDR2 SNEGSKA (reference sequence). V dropped 5 bases and J dropped 1 base, with 15 bases sitting between them. The CDR3 is 15 amino acids. CDR3 sequence reads: CSAPRTLRAKNIQYF. The DNA of the CDR3 is TGCAGTGCTCCCCGGACTCTACGCGCCAAAAACATTCAGTACTTC.

This clonotype was picked up a small number of times. DNA for the CDR3: TGCAGTGCTAGAGTGAACTTAGCCAAAAACATTCAGTACTTC. This gives the protein CSARVNLAKNIQYF. The genes are TRBV20-1 and TRBJ2-4; D unresolved. Per the germline V gene, CDR1 is DFQATT and CDR2 is SNEGSKA (reference sequence). The V end was cut by 1 base, the J end by 0 bases, with 7 bases between. The CDR3 spans 14 residues.

The V gene is TRBV4-3, the J gene TRBJ2-3; unclear D gene. The CDR3 extends over 13 amino acids. V was pared by 0 bases and J by 5 bases, with 6 bases between. Germline lookup yields CDR1 LGHNA and CDR2 YSLEER. The CDR3 DNA follows: TGCGCCAGCAGCCAAGAATTAGGAGATACGCAGTATTTT. Its translation: CASSQELGDTQYF.

This rearrangement joins TRBV6-6 to TRBJ2-3; 8 nucleotides line up with TRBD2. Germline lookup yields CDR1 MNHNY and CDR2 SVGAGI (reference sequence). This CDR3 is built from 15 residues. With 7 bases clipped from V and 3 bases from J, the junction kept 9 bases outside the gene matches. CDR3 protein: CASNGPGGSTDTQYF. Here the CDR3 DNA reads TGTGCCAGCAATGGGCCGGGGGGGTCAACAGATACGCAGTATTTT.

The gene calls are TRBV7-2 and TRBJ2-7, with 12 bases aligning to TRBD2. With V trimmed by 9 bases and J by 0 bases, 12 bases remained unmatched. CDR1 SGHTA and CDR2 FQGNSA come from the germline V gene. This CDR3 has 17 residues. The CDR3 sequence is CASWPGLAGLSSYEQYF. The CDR3 DNA follows: TGTGCCAGTTGGCCGGGACTAGCGGGTTTAAGCTCCTACGAGCAGTACTTC.

This clonotype was recorded many times. The chain links TRBV7-9 to TRBJ1-2; D is undetermined. V was shortened by 1 base and J by 7 bases, with 10 bases between the two germline ends. CDR1 and CDR2 (germline): SEHNR, FQNEAQ (reference sequence). This CDR3 is 13 amino acids long. The CDR3: CASSLVGMSGYTF. DNA of the CDR3: TGTGCCAGCAGCTTAGTCGGGATGAGTGGCTACACCTTC. Based on the CDR3 plus reference TRBV7-9 and TRBJ1-2, the full variable domain is DTGVSQNPRHKITKRGQNVTFRCDPISEHNRLYWYRQTLGQGPEFLTYFQNEAQLEKSRLLSDRFSAERPKGSFSTLEIQRTEQGDSAMYLCASSLVGMSGYTFGSGTRLTVV.

Regarding this clonotype: A read error may account for a junction end that differs from germline. V gene TRBV4-2 combines with J gene TRBJ2-1; D remains ambiguous. CDR1 and CDR2 (germline): LGHNA, YNFKEQ. The CDR3 runs to 16 residues. This CDR3 is CASSQEWARSSNEQFF. The CDR3 region has the DNA TGTGCCAGCAGCCAAGAGTGGGCCAGGTCCTCCAATGAGCAGTTCTTC.

The chain recombines TRBV15 with TRBJ2-7; 7 nucleotides match TRBD2. CDR3 length: 13 amino acids. V shed 11 bases and J 4 bases; nucleotides not matched to a gene: 11. Germline V CDR1 and CDR2: LNHNV, YYDKDF (reference sequence). CDR3 bases: TGTGCCGCGGGGGACTCGTCAGGATACGAGCAGTACTTC. As protein: CAAGDSSGYEQYF.

The J gene is TRBJ2-3, the V gene TRBV20-1; 7 bases agree with TRBD1. This CDR3 has 14 amino acids. Unmatched junction bases numbered 4, after V lost 2 bases and J lost 2 bases. CDR1 DFQATT and CDR2 SNEGSKA come from the germline V gene (reference sequence). The CDR3 bases are TGCAGTGCTAGACCGGGACAGAACACAGATACGCAGTATTTT. This translates into CSARPGQNTDTQYF.

This clonotype was counted many times. J is TRBJ1-6 and V is TRBV6-6; 7 nucleotides line up with TRBD1. The CDR3 is 14 amino acids. Germline values: CDR1 MNHNY, CDR2 SVGAGI (reference sequence). Trimming removed 6 bases from V and 9 bases from J; junction bases left unmatched: 8. The chain's CDR3 is CASRAGGQGSPLHF. For the CDR3, the DNA is TGTGCCAGCAGGGCAGGGGGTCAGGGTTCACCCCTCCACTTT.

The V and J genes are TRBV7-9 and TRBJ1-2; 9 positions match TRBD1. Losses at the gene ends were 1 base for V and 6 bases for J; bases not matched to a gene: 6. Germline V lookup: CDR1 SEHNR, CDR2 FQNEAQ (reference sequence). The CDR3 extends over 15 amino acids. The CDR3 is CASSLEQGAQDGYTF. The CDR3, as DNA: TGTGCCAGCAGCTTAGAACAGGGGGCTCAGGATGGCTACACCTTC.

This clonotype was seen only a few times. The rearrangement uses TRBV14 and TRBJ2-6; D ambiguous. Germline CDR1 SGHDN, CDR2 FVKESK. The CDR3 totals 13 residues. V was clipped by 10 bases and J by 1 base, with 8 bases between them. The CDR3 is CATHRSGANVLTF. CDR3 DNA: TGTGCCACCCATAGGTCTGGGGCCAACGTCCTGACTTTC.

V gene TRBV7-2 combines with J gene TRBJ2-4; 12 nucleotides align to TRBD2. The CDR3 contains 16 residues. Germline CDR1 is SGHTA and CDR2 is FQGNSA. Trimming took 0 bases from V and 13 from J; bases not matched to a gene: 10. CDR3 loop: CASSLARSRLAGEQYF. In nucleotides, the CDR3 is TGTGCCAGCAGCTTAGCTCGGAGTCGACTAGCGGGAGAGCAGTACTTC.

This clonotype came up a few times. J is TRBJ1-4 and V is TRBV18; D is unresolved. The CDR3 consists of 15 residues. The V end was cut by 5 bases, the J end by 4 bases, with 14 bases between. Germline V gene lookup returns CDR1 KGHSH and CDR2 LQKENI. Here the CDR3 reads CASSSIGQSNEKLFF. The CDR3 DNA reads as TGTGCCAGCTCATCGATCGGGCAGAGTAATGAAAAACTGTTTTTT.

The chain employs TRBV3-1 and TRBJ1-5; 8 nucleotides line up with TRBD1. CDR1 LGHDT and CDR2 YNNKEL come from the germline V gene (reference sequence). V lost 0 bases to trimming and J lost 6 bases; unmatched junction nucleotides: 4. The CDR3 covers 15 residues. CDR3 loop: CASSQEWTGFQPQHF. As DNA, the CDR3 is TGTGCCAGCAGCCAAGAATGGACAGGGTTTCAGCCCCAGCATTTT. The full variable domain, in which reference TRBV3-1 and TRBJ1-5 provide the parts outside the CDR3, is DTAVSQTPKYLVTQMGNDKSIKCEQNLGHDTMYWYKQDSKKFLKIMFSYNNKELIINETVPNRFSPKSPDKAHLNLHINSLELGDSAVYFCASSQEWTGFQPQHFGDGTRLSIL.

The chain couples TRBV10-3 to TRBJ2-5; D gene ambiguous. The end of the DNA fits TRBJ2-7 better, so the J call may be wrong. Germline V gene lookup returns CDR1 ENHRY and CDR2 SYGVKD. The CDR3 contains 13 residues. The CDR3 loop is CAISELSVDEQYF. The DNA of the CDR3 is TGTGCCATCAGTGAGTTAAGCGTGGACGAGCAGTACTTC.

The chain links TRBV6-5 to TRBJ2-1; 8 bases fit TRBD1. With V trimmed by 5 bases and J by 5 bases, 8 bases remained unmatched. The CDR3 runs to 15 residues. Germline values: CDR1 MNHEY, CDR2 SVGAGI. Here the CDR3 DNA reads TGTGCCAGCAGTGCTGACAGGGGACCAAACAATGAGCAGTTCTTC. It yields the protein CASSADRGPNNEQFF.

The chain recombines TRBV7-9 with TRBJ2-3; 8 bases agree with TRBD2. The CDR3 runs to 15 residues. Per the germline V gene, CDR1 is SEHNR and CDR2 is FQNEAQ (reference sequence). V shed 6 bases, J shed 5 bases, and the junction held 10 bases outside the gene matches. Here the CDR3 DNA reads TGTGCCAGCAGTAAAGCGGGAGTACAGATAGATACGCAGTATTTT. The encoded protein is CASSKAGVQIDTQYF.

Note on this clonotype: A much larger clone sits a single nucleotide away, making a read error possible. The chain uses TRBV29-1 and TRBJ2-3; TRBD2 matches 7 bases. The CDR3 runs 16 residues. Germline CDR1 SQVTM, CDR2 ANQGSEA. The V gene end was trimmed by 1 base and the J gene end by 3 bases; junction bases not matched to a gene: 10. CDR3 amino acids: CSVEVGRTRSTDTQYF. The DNA for the CDR3 is TGCAGCGTTGAAGTCGGTAGGACTAGAAGTACAGATACGCAGTATTTT.

This chain connects TRBV20-1 to TRBJ1-5, with D tentatively TRBD1 (5 bases). The CDR3 sequence is 13 residues long. Germline CDR1 is DFQATT and CDR2 is SNEGSKA (reference sequence). Trimming removed 7 bases at V and 1 base at J, with 11 bases between. CDR3 loop: CSVMEGSNQPQHF. In DNA form, the CDR3 reads TGCAGTGTCATGGAGGGGAGCAATCAGCCCCAGCATTTT.

This chain uses TRBV28 with TRBJ2-7; D possibly corresponds to TRBD2 (5 bases). V dropped 6 bases and J dropped 2 bases, with 11 bases sitting between them. Germline lookup yields CDR1 MDHEN and CDR2 SYDVKM. The CDR3 runs 13 residues. This chain's CDR3 is CASRGRGTYEQYF. The CDR3 DNA is TGTGCCAGCAGAGGACGGGGAACCTACGAGCAGTACTTC.

The chain uses TRBV5-1 and TRBJ1-2; D is undetermined. The germline V gene encodes CDR1 SGHRS and CDR2 YFSETQ. The length of the CDR3 is 13 residues. V was shortened by 0 bases and J by 7 bases, with 10 bases between the two germline ends. The CDR3 nucleotides are TGCGCCAGCAGCTTGGGTAGGGCGGCTGGCTACACCTTC. Its translation is CASSLGRAAGYTF.